The clone carrying this T cell receptor (beta chain) was seen once. In the original analysis: Cell counts per sample came from amplifying reference gene primers. TCRdb's copy holds only in-frame clones and misses some; the assay was immunoSEQ multiplex PCR. That table is the source of V, J and clone size, and D and trimming were worked out from the DNA. The sample includes roughly 62,000 clones, just under 85% seen only once; the top ten take 3.5% to 4.5%. The CDR3 runs to 13 residues. V gave up 1 base and J gave up 8 bases, with 10 bases separating them. CDR1 and CDR2 from the germline V gene are SGHRS and YFSETQ. The data belong to a study of blood T cell repertoires in COVID-19. Study summary: Collection of acute and convalescent COVID-19 samples took place in the United States, Italy and Spain. T cells, B-cell-depleted T cells, or PBMCs provided the cDNA or gDNA that served as material.

The sequence came from a man in his 60s with acute or convalescent COVID-19. The V gene is TRBV5-1, the J gene TRBJ2-1; possible D gene TRBD1, 5 bases. Sequences were obtained from peripheral blood. CDR3 loop: CASSLPGKYEQFF. The CDR3 DNA sequence: TGCGCCAGCAGCTTGCCAGGGAAATATGAGCAGTTCTTC.